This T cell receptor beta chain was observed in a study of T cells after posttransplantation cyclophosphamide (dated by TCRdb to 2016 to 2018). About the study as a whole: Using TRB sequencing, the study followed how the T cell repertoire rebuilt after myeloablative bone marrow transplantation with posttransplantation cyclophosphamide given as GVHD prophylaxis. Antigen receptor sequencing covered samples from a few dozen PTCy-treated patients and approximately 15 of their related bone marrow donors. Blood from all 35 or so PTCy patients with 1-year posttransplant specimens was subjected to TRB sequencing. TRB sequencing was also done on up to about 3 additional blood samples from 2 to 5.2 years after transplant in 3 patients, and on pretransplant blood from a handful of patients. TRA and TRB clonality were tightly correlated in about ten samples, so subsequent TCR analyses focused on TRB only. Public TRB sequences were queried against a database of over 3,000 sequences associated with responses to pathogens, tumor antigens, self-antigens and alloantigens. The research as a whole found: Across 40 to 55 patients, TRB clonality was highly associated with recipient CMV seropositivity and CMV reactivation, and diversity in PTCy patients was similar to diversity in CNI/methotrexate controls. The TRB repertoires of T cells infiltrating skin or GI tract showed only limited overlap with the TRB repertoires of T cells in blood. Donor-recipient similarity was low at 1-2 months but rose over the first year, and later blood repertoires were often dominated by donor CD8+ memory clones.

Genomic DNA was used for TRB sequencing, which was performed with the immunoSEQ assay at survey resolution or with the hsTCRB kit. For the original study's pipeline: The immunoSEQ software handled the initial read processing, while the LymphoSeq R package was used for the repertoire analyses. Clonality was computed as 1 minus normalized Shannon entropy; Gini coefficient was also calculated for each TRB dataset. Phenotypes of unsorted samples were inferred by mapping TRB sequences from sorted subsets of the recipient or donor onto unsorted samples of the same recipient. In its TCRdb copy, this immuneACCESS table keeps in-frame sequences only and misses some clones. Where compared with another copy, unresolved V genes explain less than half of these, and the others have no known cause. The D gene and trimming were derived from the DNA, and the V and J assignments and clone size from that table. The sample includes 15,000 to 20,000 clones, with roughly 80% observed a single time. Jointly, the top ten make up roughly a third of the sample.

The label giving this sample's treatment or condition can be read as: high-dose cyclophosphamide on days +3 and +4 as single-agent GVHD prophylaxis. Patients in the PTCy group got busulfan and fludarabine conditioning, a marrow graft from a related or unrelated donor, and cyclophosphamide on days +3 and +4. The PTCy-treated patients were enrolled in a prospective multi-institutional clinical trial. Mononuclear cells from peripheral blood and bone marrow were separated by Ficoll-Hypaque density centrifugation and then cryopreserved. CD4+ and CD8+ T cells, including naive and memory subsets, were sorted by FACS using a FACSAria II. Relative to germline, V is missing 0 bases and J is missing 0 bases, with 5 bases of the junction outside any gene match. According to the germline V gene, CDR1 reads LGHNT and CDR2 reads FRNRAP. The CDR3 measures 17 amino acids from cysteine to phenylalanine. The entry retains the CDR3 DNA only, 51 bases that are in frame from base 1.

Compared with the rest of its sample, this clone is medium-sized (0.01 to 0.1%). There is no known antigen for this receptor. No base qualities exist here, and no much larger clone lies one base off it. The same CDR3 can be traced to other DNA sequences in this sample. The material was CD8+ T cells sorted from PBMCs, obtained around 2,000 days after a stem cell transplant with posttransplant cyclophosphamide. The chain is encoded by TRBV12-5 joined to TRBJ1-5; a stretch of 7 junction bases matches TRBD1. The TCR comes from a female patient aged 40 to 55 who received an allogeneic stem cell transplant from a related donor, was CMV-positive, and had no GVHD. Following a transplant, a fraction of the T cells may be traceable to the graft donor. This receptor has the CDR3 CASGLVHPGGSNQPQHF. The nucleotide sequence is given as TGTGCTAGTGGTTTGGTACACCCAGGGGGTAGCAATCAGCCCCAGCATTTT.